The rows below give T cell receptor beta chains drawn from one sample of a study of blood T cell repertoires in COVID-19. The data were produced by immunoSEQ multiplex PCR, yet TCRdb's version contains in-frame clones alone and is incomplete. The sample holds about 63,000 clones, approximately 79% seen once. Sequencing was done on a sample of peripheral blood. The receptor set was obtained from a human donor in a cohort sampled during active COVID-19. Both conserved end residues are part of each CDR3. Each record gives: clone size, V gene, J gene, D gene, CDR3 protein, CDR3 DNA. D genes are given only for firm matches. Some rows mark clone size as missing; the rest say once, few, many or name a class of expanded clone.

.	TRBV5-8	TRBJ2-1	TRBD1	CASGGTGGSQYNEQFF	TGTGCCAGCGGCGGGACAGGGGGCTCCCAATACAATGAGCAGTTCTTC
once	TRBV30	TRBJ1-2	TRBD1	CAWRVGTGGGYTF	TGTGCCTGGAGGGTTGGGACAGGGGGAGGCTACACCTTC
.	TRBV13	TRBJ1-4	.	CASSLAQRGEKLFF	TGTGCCAGCAGCTTAGCGCAACGGGGGGAAAAACTGTTTTTT
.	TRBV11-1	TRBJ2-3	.	CASSPWRGDTQYF	TGTGCCAGCAGCCCCTGGAGGGGTGATACGCAGTATTTT
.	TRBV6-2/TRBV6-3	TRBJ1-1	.	CASSTPARVQTEAFF	TGTGCCAGCAGCACGCCCGCGAGGGTCCAGACTGAAGCTTTCTTT
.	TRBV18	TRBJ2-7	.	CASTQGRDEQYF	TGTGCCAGCACGCAGGGTAGGGACGAGCAGTACTTC
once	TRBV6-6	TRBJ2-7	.	CASSPTPLTGEQYF	TGTGCCAGCAGTCCAACCCCCTTAACGGGCGAGCAGTACTTC
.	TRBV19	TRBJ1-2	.	CASSARGRGSSGYTF	TGTGCCAGTAGTGCCCGGGGCAGGGGAAGTTCTGGCTACACCTTC
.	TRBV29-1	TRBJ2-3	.	CSVRRGFGTDTQYF	TGCAGCGTTAGGCGCGGGTTCGGCACAGATACGCAGTATTTT
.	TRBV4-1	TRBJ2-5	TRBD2	CASSQGTSVQETQYF	TGCGCCAGCAGCCAAGGGACTAGCGTTCAAGAGACCCAGTACTTC
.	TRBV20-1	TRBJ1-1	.	CSAQGGTEAFF	TGCAGTGCTCAAGGGGGCACTGAAGCTTTCTTT
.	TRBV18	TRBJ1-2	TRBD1	CASSGTENYGYTF	TGTGCCAGCTCCGGGACAGAAAACTATGGCTACACCTTC
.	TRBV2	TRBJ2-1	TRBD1	CASSEANRGQQFF	TGTGCCAGCAGTGAAGCAAACAGGGGGCAACAGTTCTTC
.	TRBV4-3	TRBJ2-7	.	CASSLFETAGYEQYF	TGCGCCAGCAGCCTTTTCGAGACAGCAGGTTACGAGCAGTACTTC
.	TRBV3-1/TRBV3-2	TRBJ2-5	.	CASSQAGSETQYF	TGTGCCAGCAGCCAAGCAGGGTCGGAGACCCAGTACTTC
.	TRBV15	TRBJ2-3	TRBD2	CATARGTSGSYGTDTQYF	TGTGCCACCGCCCGGGGGACTAGCGGGAGTTACGGCACAGATACGCAGTATTTT
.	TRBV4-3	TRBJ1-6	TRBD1	CASSQDRRGQGVSPLHF	TGCGCCAGCAGCCAAGATCGAAGGGGACAGGGTGTCTCACCCCTCCACTTT
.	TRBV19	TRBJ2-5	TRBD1	CASRDRGETQYF	TGTGCCAGCCGGGACAGGGGGGAGACCCAGTACTTC
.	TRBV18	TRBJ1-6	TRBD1	CASSPPTGGNSPLHF	TGTGCCAGCTCACCTCCAACAGGGGGTAATTCACCCCTCCACTTT
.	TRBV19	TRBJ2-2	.	CASSIVPVTGELFF	TGTGCCAGTAGTATCGTGCCAGTCACCGGGGAGCTGTTTTTT
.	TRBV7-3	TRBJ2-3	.	CASSLGGTSTDTQYF	TGTGCCAGCAGCTTAGGCGGCACTAGCACAGATACGCAGTATTTT